This T cell receptor (beta chain) was documented in a study of T cell changes during pregnancy in multiple sclerosis. Using immunoSEQ multiplex PCR, the repertoire was profiled, and TCRdb retains in-frame clones only, with some absent. Here the sample spans around 43,000 clones, 75% to 90% being singletons. This CDR3 has 14 amino acids. Per germline, CDR1 LGHNT and CDR2 FRNRAP. V was pared by 2 bases and J by 9 bases, with 6 bases of the junction left unmatched. The material sequenced was CD4+ T cells from peripheral blood mononuclear cells, taken in the first trimester of pregnancy. The chain carries TRBV12-5 and TRBJ1-5, with 8 bases fitting TRBD1. The clonotype was recovered from a female donor with multiple sclerosis, enrolled in a pregnancy study. The CDR3 sequence is CASGLKAGGAPQHF. For the CDR3, the DNA is TGTGCTAGTGGTTTGAAGGCAGGGGGCGCGCCCCAGCATTTT.